What follows describes a single T cell receptor beta chain. This sample stems from a study of blood T cell repertoires in COVID-19. The repertoire was sequenced with immunoSEQ multiplex PCR; TCRdb's copy has only in-frame clones and lacks some. This sample carries hundreds of thousands of clones, around 85% of them seen once, and the ten largest clones take 2.2%. The sequence was collected from a man aged 30 to 39 who had recovered from COVID-19. Material: PBMCs or T cells enriched from blood (not recorded which).

CDR3 amino acids: CASSLLGSSYNEQFF. CDR3 DNA sequence: TGTGCCAGCAGTCTTCTGGGGAGCTCCTACAATGAGCAGTTCTTC. The chain links TRBV27 to TRBJ2-1, with D perhaps matching TRBD2 (5 bases). The CDR3 loop spans 15 amino acids. Germline V gene lookup returns CDR1 MNHEY and CDR2 SMNVEV (reference sequence). V was shortened by 5 bases and J by 0 bases, with 11 bases between the two germline ends.